The 6 T cell receptor beta chains reported below all come from one sample, sequenced in a study of vaccination effects on CD4 cells after COVID-19. Before sequencing, viral peptide pools were used by the ViraFEST assay to expand antigen-specific CD4+ T cells. Cells that had been cultured for 10 days were the source of isolated CD4+ T cells. People in the vaccine group had not been infected with SARS-CoV-2 before, and their nucleocapsid antibodies were negative. Repertoires were generated with immunoSEQ multiplex PCR, while TCRdb's copy carries only in-frame clones and drops some. The table records roughly 63,000 clones, 60% to 80% of them present only once. Their specific antigens are unknown. Sequenced material: CD4+ T cells from PBMCs cultured with HCoV-OC43 spike peptides, taken before COVID-19 vaccination. Subset reported: HCoV-OC43 spike overlapping peptide pool stimulation. Source of these receptors: a human donor who received a COVID-19 vaccine.

This chain links TRBV27 with TRBJ2-5, with unresolved D. The V and J ends lost 0 bases and 10 bases respectively, with 15 bases between them. This CDR3 spans 14 amino acids. Germline-derived CDR1 and CDR2 are MNHEY and SMNVEV (reference sequence). The CDR3 DNA follows: TGTGCCAGCAGTTTATCCCCTACTCACAAGTACCAGTACTTC. Translating it yields CASSLSPTHKYQYF.

The gene calls are TRBV6-2 or TRBV6-3 and TRBJ2-7; possibly TRBD1 for D (5 bases). Trimming removed 4 bases at V and 2 bases at J, with 12 bases between. There are 14 residues in the CDR3. Germline-derived CDR1 and CDR2 are MNHEY and SVGEGT. The CDR3 nucleotides are TGTGCCAGCAGTTCATGGGGCAGCGCCTACGAGCAGTACGTC. Its translation: CASSSWGSAYEQYV.

V and J are TRBV21-1 and TRBJ2-3; the D call in the table, TRBD2, was not verified against the DNA. TRBV21-1 is noted as a pseudogene. The CDR3 length is 13 residues. The CDR3 reads CASSKRGEDTQYF. The CDR3 coding sequence is TGTGCCAGCAGCAAACGGGGGGAAGATACGCAGTATTTT.

The chain employs TRBV6-1 and TRBJ1-2; D unclear. This CDR3 has 15 residues. Germline V gene lookup returns CDR1 MNHNS and CDR2 SASEGT. The V end lost 0 bases, the J end lost 3 bases, and 11 bases lay between the germline ends. The CDR3 loop is CASSEAWDSHYGYTF. In DNA, the CDR3 is TGTGCCAGCAGTGAAGCCTGGGATAGTCACTATGGCTACACCTTC.

This clone was counted a single time. The CDR3 region has the DNA TGTGCCATCAGGGCAGCGGGGGCCACAGATACGCAGTATTTT. Protein product: CAIRAAGATDTQYF. The V gene is TRBV10-3, the J gene TRBJ2-3, with TRBD2 identical over 8 bases. The CDR3 is 14 residues long. V lost 6 bases, J lost 2 bases, and 4 bases stayed unmatched. CDR1 is ENHRY and CDR2 is SYGVKD in the germline V gene.

The chain joins TRBV9 to TRBJ1-4; D gene uncertain. V lost 4 bases to trimming and J lost 8 bases, with 12 bases between them. The CDR3 has 13 amino acids. Germline V lookup: CDR1 SGDLS, CDR2 YYNGEE. The CDR3 reads CASSSGLLEKLFF. CDR3 bases: TGTGCCAGCAGCTCCGGACTGTTGGAAAAACTGTTTTTT.